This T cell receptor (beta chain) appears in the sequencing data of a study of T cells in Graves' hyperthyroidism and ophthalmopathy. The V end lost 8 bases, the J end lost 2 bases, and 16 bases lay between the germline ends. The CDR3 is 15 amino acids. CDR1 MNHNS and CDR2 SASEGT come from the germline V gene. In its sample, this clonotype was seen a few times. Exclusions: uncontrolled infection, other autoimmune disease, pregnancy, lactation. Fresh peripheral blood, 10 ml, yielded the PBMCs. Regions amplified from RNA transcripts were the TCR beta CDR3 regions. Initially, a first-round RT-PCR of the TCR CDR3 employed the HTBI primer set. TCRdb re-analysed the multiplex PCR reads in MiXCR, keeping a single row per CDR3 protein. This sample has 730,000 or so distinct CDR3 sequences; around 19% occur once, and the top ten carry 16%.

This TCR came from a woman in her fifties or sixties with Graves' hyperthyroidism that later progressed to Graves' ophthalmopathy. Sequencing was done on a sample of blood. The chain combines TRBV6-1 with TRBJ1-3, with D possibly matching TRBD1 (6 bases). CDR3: CASWGLGGTGNTIYF. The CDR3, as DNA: TGTGCCAGCTGGGGGTTGGGGGGCACTGGAAACACCATATATTTT.